This TCR beta chain is drawn from a study of T-cell memory formation after mild COVID-19. This clonotype was counted between two and nine times. Its antigen is undetermined. TCRdb independently ran MiXCR on the 5' RACE reads; one entry per CDR3 protein. Here the sample spans approximately 480,000 distinct CDR3 sequences, about 20% being singletons. Study-wide points: Clones contracting across day 15 to 85 had a balanced CD4/CD8 profile; later expanding clones leaned CD4+.

The receptor comes from an adult woman who had mild COVID-19 (a few samples of this study predate the infection). Cell type and time point are not known. The source material was PBMCs or a T cell subset sorted from them (not recorded which).

CDR3 DNA sequence: TGTGCCAGCAGTGATCCCGGGACTAGCGGGACTTACGAGCAGTACTTC. This codes for CASSDPGTSGTYEQYF. The V and J genes are TRBV25-1 and TRBJ2-7, with 13 bases matching TRBD2. V shed 3 bases, J shed 4 bases, and the junction held 6 bases outside the gene matches. The CDR3 is 16 amino acids. The germline V gene encodes CDR1 MGHDK and CDR2 SYGVNS.